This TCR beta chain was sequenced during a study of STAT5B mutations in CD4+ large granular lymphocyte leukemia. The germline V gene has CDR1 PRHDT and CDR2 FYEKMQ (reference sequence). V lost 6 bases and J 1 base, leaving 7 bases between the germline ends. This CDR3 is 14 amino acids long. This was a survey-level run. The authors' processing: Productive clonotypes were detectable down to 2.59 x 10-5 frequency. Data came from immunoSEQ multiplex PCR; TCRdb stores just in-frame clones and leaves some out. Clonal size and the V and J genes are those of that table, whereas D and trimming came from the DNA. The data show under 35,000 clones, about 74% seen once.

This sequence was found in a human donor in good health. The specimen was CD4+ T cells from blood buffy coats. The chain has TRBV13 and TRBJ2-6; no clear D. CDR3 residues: CASSSDSGANVLTF. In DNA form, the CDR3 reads TGTGCCAGCAGTTCAGATTCTGGGGCCAACGTCCTGACTTTC.